These T cell receptor beta chains were read from a single sample in a study of CD8+CD57+ T cells in acquired aplastic anemia. TCRdb fed the reads into MiXCR, producing one record per CDR3 protein. The sample yields 150,000 or so distinct CDR3 sequences, more than 45% seen once. The sequencing sample was made of sorted CD4+, CD8+, or CD8+CD57+ T cells (not recorded which) from PBMCs. The origin of the receptors is a human donor with aplastic anemia. CDR3s include the opening cysteine and the closing phenylalanine or tryptophan. Fields, in order: D gene, J gene, V gene, clone size, CDR3 DNA, CDR3 protein. A D gene is named only where the DNA matches it firmly. A row's size may be missing; if present it is once, few, many or a size class.

-,TRBJ2-7,TRBV20-1,-,TGCAGTGCTAGAGATGAAGACAGGATAAACTACGAGCAGTACTTC,CSARDEDRINYEQYF
-,TRBJ1-4,TRBV28,-,TGTGCCAGCAGTCCGCGCTCGGGGGCAGGTATTAATGAAAAACTGTTTTTT,CASSPRSGAGINEKLFF
-,TRBJ2-1,TRBV9,once,TGTGCCAGCAGCGTAGCTTACAGGATGGGAAGTGGCCCAACCTCCTACAATGAGCAGTTCTTC,CASSVAYRMGSGPTSYNEQFF
-,TRBJ2-7,TRBV12-3/TRBV12-4,-,TGTGCCAGCACTAATGGGGGGAATGACTACGAGCAGTACTTC,CASTNGGNDYEQYF
-,TRBJ2-5,TRBV2,many,TGTGCCAGCAGTGAACTGGGGGAGACCCAGTACTTC,CASSELGETQYF
-,TRBJ1-2,TRBV4-2,many,TGTGCCAGCAGCCAAGCGCGGGAGCTGGGCGGCTACACCTTC,CASSQARELGGYTF
TRBD1,TRBJ2-3,TRBV6-1,few,TGTGCCAGCAGTGAAGCCCGGACAGGGGGGGGCCCAGATACGCAGTATTTT,CASSEARTGGGPDTQYF
TRBD1,TRBJ2-7,TRBV28,many,TGTGCCAGCAGGGACGGACAGGGGGCGGGCGAGCAGTACTTC,CASRDGQGAGEQYF
-,TRBJ2-2,TRBV15,-,TGTGCCACCAGCAGAGCTGTCGGGGAGCTGTTTTTT,CATSRAVGELFF
TRBD2,TRBJ2-1,TRBV6-1,few,TGTGCCAGCAGTGATACCGGGACTAGCGGGGGCTCCTACAATGAGCAGTTCTTC,CASSDTGTSGGSYNEQFF
TRBD2,TRBJ2-7,TRBV10-3,few,TGTGCCATCAGTGAGTCGAACCTGGGAGGGGATCAGTACTTC,CAISESNLGGDQYF
TRBD1,TRBJ2-3,TRBV24-1,-,TGTGCCACCAGTGATACAGGGACAGGAAGCACAGATACGCAGTATTTT,CATSDTGTGSTDTQYF